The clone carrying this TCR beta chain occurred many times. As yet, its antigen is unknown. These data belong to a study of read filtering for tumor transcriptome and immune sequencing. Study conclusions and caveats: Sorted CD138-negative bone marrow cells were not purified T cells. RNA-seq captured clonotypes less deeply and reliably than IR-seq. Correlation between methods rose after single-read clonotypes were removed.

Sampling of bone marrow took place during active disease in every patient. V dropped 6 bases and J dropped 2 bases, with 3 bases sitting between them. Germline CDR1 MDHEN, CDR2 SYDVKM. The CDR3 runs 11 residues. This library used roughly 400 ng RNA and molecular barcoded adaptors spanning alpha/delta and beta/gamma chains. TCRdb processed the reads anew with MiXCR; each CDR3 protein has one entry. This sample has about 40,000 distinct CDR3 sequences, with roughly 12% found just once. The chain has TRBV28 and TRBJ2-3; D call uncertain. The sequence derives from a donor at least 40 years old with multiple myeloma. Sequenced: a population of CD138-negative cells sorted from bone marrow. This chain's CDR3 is CASRNTDTQYF. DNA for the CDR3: TGTGCCAGCAGGAACACAGATACGCAGTATTTT.